This TCR beta chain stems from a study of CXCR3-negative and CXCR3-positive naive CD8 T cells (dated by TCRdb to the late 2010s). Regarding the research as a whole: In total, some 150 million TRB reads were obtained, which works out to roughly 1.5 +/- 0.3 million reads per library. Data from 11 donors, pooled across two independent experiments, went into the diversity and physicochemical repertoire analyses. For the TRBV-TRBJ cluster analysis, the naive subsets came from 5 donors, while the memory cells came from 3 donors. What the authors observed across the whole study: Because CXCR3 expression was partially decreased after cryopreservation, freshly isolated PBMCs were used for most assays. Comparably high repertoire diversity was found in both naive subsets, whereas much lower repertoire diversity was found in memory CD8+ T cells. Within the same donor, TRBV-TRBJ usage looked similar between naive CXCR3-negative and CXCR3-positive cells, but memory cells had distinct patterns. Compared with CXCR3-negative naive cells, CXCR3-positive naive cells had TRB CDR3s with higher hydrophobicity (lower Kidera factor 4), lower energy, and higher strength and volume indices. Because surface CD5, which is linked to self-reactivity in mice, was comparable between the naive subsets, TCR interaction strength was also inferred from TRB CDR3 physicochemical properties.

Each CD8+ T cell subset was flow-sorted in triplicate, with over 250,000 cells per subset placed directly into RLT lysis buffer. Naive CD8+ T cells were defined stringently as CD45RO-CCR7+CD27+CD95- to exclude memory contaminants. Peripheral blood mononuclear cells were isolated from buffy coats by standard density gradient centrifugation. Naive CXCR3-negative and CXCR3-positive CD8+ T cells were flow-sorted using a FACSAria III. Total RNA was extracted from sorted cells using an RNeasy Mini Kit. Reads for this sample came from a NextSeq 550. The Human TCR Profiling Kit (MiLaboratory) was used to make UMI-labeled 5' RACE TRB cDNA libraries. cDNA synthesis used the entire amount of extracted RNA, and PCR amplification then used the entire amount of cDNA produced. Libraries were prepared in parallel using an identical number of PCR cycles. Concerning the study's data processing: MIGEC and MiXCR extracted about 50,000 +/- 10,000 unique UMI-labeled TRB cDNA molecules per library, requiring at least two reads per UMI. On average, about 40,000 +/- 10,000 functional in-frame TRB CDR3 nucleotide clonotypes lacking stop codons were found per library. Diversity metrics, including normalized Shannon-Wiener and Chao1, were computed in VDJtools after downsampling to 5000 UMI-labeled TRB molecules per sample. Clonotype-size-weighted physicochemical properties of the central five CDR3 residues (interaction energy, strength, volume and Kidera factor 4) were computed in VDJtools. Following TCRdb reprocessing, every CDR3 protein sequence forms one entry, and DNA is not provided. The authors' filters were not applied to this entry. The record for this sample contains tens of thousands of distinct CDR3 sequences. The top ten constitute roughly 0.62% of the sample.

The CDR3 measures 14 amino acids from cysteine to phenylalanine. There is no recorded DNA. CDR1 and CDR2, looked up from the germline V gene, are MGHRA and YSYEKL. Details on this clonotype: Its antigen has not been determined.

This TCR derives from a human donor in good health. Some clones in this sample may be carry-over from other donors' samples. The rearrangement joined TRBV4-1 to TRBJ2-3; TCRdb returns TRBD1, unconfirmable since there is no DNA. What was sequenced was naive CXCR3+ CD8+ T cells from blood. The sample's cell subset or site label is to be understood as: CD45RO-CCR7+CD27+CD95- naive CD8+ T cells expressing CXCR3 (TNR3+). The CDR3 amino acid sequence is: CASSGDRGTDTQYF.